The 10 T cell receptor beta chains listed next were all sequenced from one sample in a study of T-cell memory formation after mild COVID-19. MiXCR, run by TCRdb on the 5' RACE reads, gives a single entry per CDR3 protein. The sample shows 180,000 or so distinct CDR3 sequences, roughly 12% of them seen only once. Sequencing used PBMCs or a T cell subset sorted from them (not recorded which). These receptors originate from a man between 18 and 35 years old who had mild COVID-19 (a few samples of this study predate the infection). Cell type and time point are not known.

As concerns this clonotype: The junction differs from germline at one of its ends, possibly a read error. The chain links TRBV5-1 to TRBJ1-2, with a possible D match to TRBD1 (5 bases). This CDR3 has 15 residues. Per germline, CDR1 SGHRS and CDR2 YFSETQ. The CDR3 protein is CASSWTGLVNDGYTF. The DNA for the CDR3 is TGCGCCAGCAGCTGGACGGGACTTGTTAACGATGGCTACACCTTC.

The genes are TRBV10-2 and TRBJ1-1; D might be TRBD1 (6 bases). Germline values: CDR1 WSHSY, CDR2 SAAADI. This CDR3 is 15 amino acids long. The V end was cut by 5 bases, the J end by 1 base, with 14 bases between. CDR3 in DNA: TGCGCCAGCAGTCCCGATCTAGGGGGGAACACTGAAGCTTTCTTT. It codes for CASSPDLGGNTEAFF.

This rearrangement joins TRBV21-1 to TRBJ2-2. TRBV21-1 is designated a pseudogene. The CDR3 extends over 13 amino acids. CDR3 nucleotides: TGTGCCAGCAGCGGGGAAAACACCGGGGAGCTGTTTTTT. This translates into CASSGENTGELFF.

This clonotype was seen many times. This chain connects TRBV6-2 or TRBV6-3 to TRBJ1-1, with 7 bases lining up with TRBD1. Germline values: CDR1 MNHEY, CDR2 SVGEGT. This CDR3 has 13 residues. The trim removed 9 bases at V and 1 base at J, leaving 5 bases unmatched. The CDR3 DNA sequence: TGTGCCAGTTCCGACAGGGCGAACACTGAAGCTTTCTTT. This encodes CASSDRANTEAFF.

V and J are TRBV27 and TRBJ1-6; tentative D call: TRBD1 (6 bases). CDR3 size: 18 residues. V shed 4 bases and J shed 0 bases, with 16 bases lying between them. CDR1 is MNHEY, CDR2 SMNVEV, per germline (reference sequence). For the CDR3, the DNA is TGTGCCAGCAGTTCCTTTCGACAGGCGAGCTCCTATAATTCACCCCTCCACTTT. Translation gives CASSSFRQASSYNSPLHF.

At least ten counts were recorded for this clonotype. The genes are TRBV20-1 and TRBJ2-3; D not certain. V was shortened by 7 bases and J by 4 bases, with 3 bases between the two germline ends. The CDR3 consists of 9 residues. Germline V lookup: CDR1 DFQATT, CDR2 SNEGSKA (reference sequence). CDR3: CSDSDTQYF. The CDR3 nucleotides are TGCAGTGACTCAGATACGCAGTATTTT.

The V and J genes are TRBV4-2 and TRBJ2-7; 7 bases match TRBD1. Germline loops: CDR1 LGHNA, CDR2 YNFKEQ. After removal of 0 bases from V and 9 bases from J, the junction contained 14 bases not matched to a gene. The CDR3 totals 16 residues. CDR3 in DNA: TGTGCCAGCAGCCAAGATAGAGGGGGCTCTCTACGAGGGCAGTACTTC. This gives the protein CASSQDRGGSLRGQYF.

The chain uses TRBV27 and TRBJ1-6; D unclear. V lost 2 bases and J 9 bases, leaving 8 bases between the germline ends. Per germline, CDR1 MNHEY and CDR2 SMNVEV (reference sequence). This CDR3 has 13 residues. CDR3 sequence (DNA): TGTGCCAGCAGTTTAAGGGAGAGTTCACCCCTCCACTTT. Its protein product is CASSLRESSPLHF.

The chain combines TRBV5-1 with TRBJ2-7; D might be TRBD1 (5 bases). Germline CDR1 reads SGHRS; CDR2 reads YFSETQ. There are 15 residues in the CDR3. The V and J ends lost 0 bases and 6 bases respectively, with 16 bases between them. CDR3 DNA: TGCGCCAGCAGCTTGGGGTCAGGGCTGGGCGGCGAGCAGTACGTC. Protein: CASSLGSGLGGEQYV.

CDR3 bases: TGCGCCAGCAGCCCACTGGACTCTCCCGGGGAGCTGTTTTTT. Its protein product is CASSPLDSPGELFF. This sequence joins TRBV4-1 and TRBJ2-2, with D possibly being TRBD2 (5 bases). Per germline, CDR1 MGHRA and CDR2 YSYEKL. CDR3 length equals 14 residues. V lost 4 bases and J lost 6, with 12 bases in between.